The T cell receptor beta chain described here comes from a study of early T cells in non-severe SARS-CoV-2 infection. The CDR3 runs 14 residues. V trimming: 6 bases; J trimming: 10 bases; junction bases outside the gene matches: 12. This clonotype appeared many times. Molecules of cDNA were individually given unique molecular identifiers that were attached to them. MiXCR was run by TCRdb on the 5' RACE reads, yielding one entry per CDR3 protein. The profile shows about 39,000 distinct CDR3 sequences, around 5.4% of them singletons. The V gene is TRBV12-3 or TRBV12-4, the J gene TRBJ2-3; 8 bases agree with TRBD1. The sequences come from whole blood, collected at baseline. This clonotype was sampled from an adult who was a healthcare worker with PCR-confirmed SARS-CoV-2 infection or an uninfected control (not recorded which). The CDR3 loop is CASSQAGGRGPQYF. For the CDR3, the DNA is TGTGCCAGCAGCCAAGCAGGGGGCCGAGGGCCGCAGTATTTT.